Listed below are T cell receptor beta chains from one sample, sequenced in a study of regulatory T cells in long-lasting Graves disease. TCRdb re-called the multiplex PCR reads with MiXCR, one entry per CDR3 protein. In the table there are fewer than 400,000 distinct CDR3 sequences, about 20% of which are singletons. The source material was peripheral blood mononuclear cells (PBMCs), sampled when the disease was refractory, from a patient treated with antithyroid drugs. The receptor set was obtained from a female donor with Graves disease. The CDR3 runs from the conserved cysteine through the conserved F or W. A D gene is named only where the DNA matches it firmly. The size of a clone is reported for some rows only, either as once, few or many, or as a class for expanded clones.

cdr3_nt cdr3_aa d_call j_call clone_size v_call
TGTGCCAGCAGCGCCCGGGACAGTTACACTGAAGCTTTCTTT CASSARDSYTEAFF TRBD1 TRBJ1-1 few TRBV9
TGCAGCGTTGAAGATAGCCAGGGGTTCCCTGAAGCTTTCTTT CSVEDSQGFPEAFF NA TRBJ1-1 NA TRBV29-1
TGTGCCAGCAGTAGACTAGCGGGGACTCAAGAGACCCAGTACTTC CASSRLAGTQETQYF TRBD2 TRBJ2-5 many TRBV2
TGTGCCAGCAGGGCCTGGACTAACTATGGCTACACCTTC CASRAWTNYGYTF NA TRBJ1-2 many TRBV28
TGTGCCAGCAGCTCGGCGGGTGAGCAGTTCTTC CASSSAGEQFF NA TRBJ2-1 NA TRBV11-2
TGTGCCAGCAGCTTACCGGGAGCCCAAGAGACCCAGTACTTC CASSLPGAQETQYF NA TRBJ2-5 many TRBV7-9
TGCGCCAGCAGCCAAGATTTTGTTAACAGGAGGCAAGAGACCCAGTACTTC CASSQDFVNRRQETQYF NA TRBJ2-5 NA TRBV4-1
TGTGCCTGGAACCGGGTTGTCGCTGAAGCTTTCTTT CAWNRVVAEAFF NA TRBJ1-1 NA TRBV30
TGTGCCAGCAGTTACCCTGAAGGGGGGATAGAGCAGTACTTC CASSYPEGGIEQYF NA TRBJ2-7 many TRBV6-2/TRBV6-3
TGTGCCTGGAAGGGAATGGGTGGCTACACCTTC CAWKGMGGYTF NA TRBJ1-2 many TRBV30
TGTGCCAGCAGTTCAGAGACAGGGGGCAAGAGGTCGTATGGCTACACCTTC CASSSETGGKRSYGYTF TRBD1 TRBJ1-2 many TRBV12-3/TRBV12-4
TGTGCCAGCAGTTTATACGGGGGCCACAACAATGAGCAGTTCTTC CASSLYGGHNNEQFF NA TRBJ2-1 few TRBV12-3/TRBV12-4
TGTGCCAGCAGTTTAAAGTGGGTGGGCTACACCTTC CASSLKWVGYTF NA TRBJ1-2 many TRBV12-3/TRBV12-4
TGTGCCAGCAGTGCGCAGGGTGGGGATCAGCCCCAGCATTTT CASSAQGGDQPQHF NA TRBJ1-5 NA TRBV6-2/TRBV6-3
TGTGCCAGCAGTCTACTCGGGCCCTCCTACGAGCAGTACTTC CASSLLGPSYEQYF NA TRBJ2-7 few TRBV27
TGTGCCAGCAGTGACTACACCGGGACTAGCCGGGCCGAGCAGTACTTC CASSDYTGTSRAEQYF TRBD2 TRBJ2-7 many TRBV6-2/TRBV6-3